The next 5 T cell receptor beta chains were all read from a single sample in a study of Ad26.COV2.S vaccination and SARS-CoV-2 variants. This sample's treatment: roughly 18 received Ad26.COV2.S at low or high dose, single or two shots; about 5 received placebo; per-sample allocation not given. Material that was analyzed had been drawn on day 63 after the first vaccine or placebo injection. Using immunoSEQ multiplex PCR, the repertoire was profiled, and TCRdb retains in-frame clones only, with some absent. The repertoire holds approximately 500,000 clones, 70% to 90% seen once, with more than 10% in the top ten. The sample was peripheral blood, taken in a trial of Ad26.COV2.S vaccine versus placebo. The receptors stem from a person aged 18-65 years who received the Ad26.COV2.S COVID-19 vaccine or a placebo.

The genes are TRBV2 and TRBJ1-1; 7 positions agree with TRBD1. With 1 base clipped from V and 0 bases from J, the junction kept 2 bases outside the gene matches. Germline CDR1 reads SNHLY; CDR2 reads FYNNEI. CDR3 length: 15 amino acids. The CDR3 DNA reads TGTGCCAGCAGTGAAGGGGGACAGTTGAACACTGAAGCTTTCTTT. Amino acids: CASSEGGQLNTEAFF.

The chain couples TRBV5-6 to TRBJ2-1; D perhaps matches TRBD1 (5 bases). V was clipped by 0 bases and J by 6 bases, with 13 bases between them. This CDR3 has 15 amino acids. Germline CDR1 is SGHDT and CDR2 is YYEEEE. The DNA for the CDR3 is TGTGCCAGCAGCTTGGATCTCAGGGATGGCAATGAGCAGTTCTTC. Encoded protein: CASSLDLRDGNEQFF.

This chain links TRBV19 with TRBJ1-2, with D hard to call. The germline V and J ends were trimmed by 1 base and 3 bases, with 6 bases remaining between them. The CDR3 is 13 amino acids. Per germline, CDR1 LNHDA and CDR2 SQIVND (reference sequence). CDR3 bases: TGTGCCAGTAGTATAGTGGTTGACTATGGCTACACCTTC. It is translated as CASSIVVDYGYTF.

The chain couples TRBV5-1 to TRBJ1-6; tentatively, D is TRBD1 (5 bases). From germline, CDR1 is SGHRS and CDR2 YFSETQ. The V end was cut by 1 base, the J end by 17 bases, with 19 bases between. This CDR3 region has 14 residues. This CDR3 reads CASSLLRGRSPVHF. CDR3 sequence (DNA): TGCGCCAGCAGCTTGTTGCGGGGCAGGAGTCCCGTCCACTTT.

Here the CDR3 reads CASSEIMNTEAFF. The CDR3 DNA reads TGTGCCAGTAGTGAGATTATGAACACTGAAGCTTTCTTT. The V call is TRBV19, the J call TRBJ1-1; no clear D gene. CDR3 length: 13 amino acids. V lost 5 bases and J 0 bases, leaving 7 bases between the germline ends. CDR1 LNHDA and CDR2 SQIVND come from the germline V gene (reference sequence).